This T cell receptor beta chain came from a study of shared clonotypes between healthy human individuals. Study-level points and caveats: Large depth notwithstanding, sorted-subset sequencing proved incomplete by rarefaction.

CD4+ cells yielded CD45RA+ naive and CD45RA-negative memory subsets. A single count supports this clone. Antigen: not known. Libraries were prepared by immunoSEQ multiplex PCR; TCRdb keeps only in-frame clonotypes and omits some of them. Among some 1.5 million clones listed, approximately 98% were seen once. The sample taken for sequencing was naive CD4+ T cells sorted from blood. As for subset: CD45RA+ positively selected. The source is a man younger than 45 in good health.

The CDR3 DNA reads as TGCGCCAGCAGCTACCGACTAGCGGGATTGTCAGATACGCAGTATTTT. It encodes CASSYRLAGLSDTQYF. The chain carries TRBV5-1 and TRBJ2-3; 11 nucleotides agree with TRBD2. The CDR3 runs 16 residues. The germline CDR1 and CDR2 sequences are SGHRS and YFSETQ. The V and J ends lost 3 bases and 4 bases, in that order; junction bases with no gene match: 7.